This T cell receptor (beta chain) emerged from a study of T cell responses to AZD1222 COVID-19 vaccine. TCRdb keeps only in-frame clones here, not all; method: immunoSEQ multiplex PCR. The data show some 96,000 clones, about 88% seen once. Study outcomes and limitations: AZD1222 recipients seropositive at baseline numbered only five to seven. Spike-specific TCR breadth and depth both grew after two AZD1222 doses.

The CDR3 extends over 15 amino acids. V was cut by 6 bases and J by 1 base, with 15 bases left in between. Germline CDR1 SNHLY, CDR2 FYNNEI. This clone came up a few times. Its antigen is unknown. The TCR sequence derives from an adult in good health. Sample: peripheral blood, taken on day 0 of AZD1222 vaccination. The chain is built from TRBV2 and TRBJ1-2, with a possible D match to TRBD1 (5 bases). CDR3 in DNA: TGTGCCAGCAGAGGTGACAGCGTGGATAACTATGGCTACACCTTC. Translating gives CASRGDSVDNYGYTF.